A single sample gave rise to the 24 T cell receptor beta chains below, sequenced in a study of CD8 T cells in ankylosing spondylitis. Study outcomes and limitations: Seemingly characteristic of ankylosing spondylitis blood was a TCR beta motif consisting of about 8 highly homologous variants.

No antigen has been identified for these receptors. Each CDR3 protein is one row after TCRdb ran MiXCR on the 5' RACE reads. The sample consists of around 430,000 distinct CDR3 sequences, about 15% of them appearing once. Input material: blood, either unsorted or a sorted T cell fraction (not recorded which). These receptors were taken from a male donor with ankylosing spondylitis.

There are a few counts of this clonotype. The CDR3 reads CASTEGQVQETQYF. The CDR3 bases are TGTGCCAGCACCGAGGGACAGGTCCAAGAGACCCAGTACTTC. The chain uses TRBV6-1 and TRBJ2-5; TRBD1 agrees at 8 bases. This CDR3 contains 14 residues. The V segment lost 7 bases and the J segment 1 base; nucleotides outside the gene matches: 5. Germline CDR1 and CDR2: MNHNS and SASEGT.

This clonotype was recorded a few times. The CDR3 sequence is CSATHTGAASYNEQFF. In DNA, the CDR3 is TGCAGTGCTACCCATACAGGGGCTGCCTCCTACAATGAGCAGTTCTTC. The rearrangement joins TRBV20-1 to TRBJ2-1; 7 nucleotides line up with TRBD1. In germline, CDR1 is DFQATT, CDR2 SNEGSKA (reference sequence). The CDR3 has 16 amino acids. The ends lost 4 bases at V and 0 bases at J; junction bases unmatched: 9.

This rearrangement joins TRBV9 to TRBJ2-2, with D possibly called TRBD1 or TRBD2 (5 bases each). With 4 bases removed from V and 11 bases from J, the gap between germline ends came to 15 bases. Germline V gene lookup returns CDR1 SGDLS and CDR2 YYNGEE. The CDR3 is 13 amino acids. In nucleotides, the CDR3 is TGTGCCAGCAGCCCTGAGAGGGGAAGTGAGCTGTTTTTT. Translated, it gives CASSPERGSELFF. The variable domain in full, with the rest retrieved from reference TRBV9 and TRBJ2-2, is DSGVTQTPKHLITATGQRVTLRCSPRSGDLSVYWYQQSLDQGLQFLIQYYNGEERAKGNILERFSAQQFPDLHSELNLSSLELGDSALYFCASSPERGSELFFGEGSRLTVL.

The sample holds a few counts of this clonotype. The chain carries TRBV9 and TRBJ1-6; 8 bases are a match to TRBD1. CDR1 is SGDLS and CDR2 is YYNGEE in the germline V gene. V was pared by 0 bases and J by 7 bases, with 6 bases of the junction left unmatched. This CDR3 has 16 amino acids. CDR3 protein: CASSVEQGAENSPLHF. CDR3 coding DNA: TGTGCCAGCAGCGTAGAGCAGGGGGCGGAGAATTCACCCCTCCACTTT. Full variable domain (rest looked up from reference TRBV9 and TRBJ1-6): DSGVTQTPKHLITATGQRVTLRCSPRSGDLSVYWYQQSLDQGLQFLIQYYNGEERAKGNILERFSAQQFPDLHSELNLSSLELGDSALYFCASSVEQGAENSPLHFGNGTRLTVT.

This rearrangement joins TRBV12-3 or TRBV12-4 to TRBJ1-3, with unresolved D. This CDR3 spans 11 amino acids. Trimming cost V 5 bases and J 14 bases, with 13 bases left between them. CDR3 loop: CASSPSSFVYF. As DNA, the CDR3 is TGTGCCAGCAGTCCCTCCTCCTTCGTATATTTT.

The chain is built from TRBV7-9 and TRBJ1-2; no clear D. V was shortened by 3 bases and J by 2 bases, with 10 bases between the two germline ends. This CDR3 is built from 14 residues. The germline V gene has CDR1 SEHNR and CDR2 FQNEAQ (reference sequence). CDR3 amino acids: CASSLTNSNYGYTF. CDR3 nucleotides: TGTGCCAGCAGCTTGACGAACTCAAACTATGGCTACACCTTC. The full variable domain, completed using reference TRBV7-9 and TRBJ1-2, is DTGVSQNPRHKITKRGQNVTFRCDPISEHNRLYWYRQTLGQGPEFLTYFQNEAQLEKSRLLSDRFSAERPKGSFSTLEIQRTEQGDSAMYLCASSLTNSNYGYTFGSGTRLTVV.

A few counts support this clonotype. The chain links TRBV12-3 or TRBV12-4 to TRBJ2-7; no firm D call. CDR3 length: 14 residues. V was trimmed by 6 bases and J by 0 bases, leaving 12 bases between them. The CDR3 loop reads CASRPLQDSYEQYF. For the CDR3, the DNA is TGTGCCAGCAGGCCCCTGCAGGACTCCTACGAGCAGTACTTC.

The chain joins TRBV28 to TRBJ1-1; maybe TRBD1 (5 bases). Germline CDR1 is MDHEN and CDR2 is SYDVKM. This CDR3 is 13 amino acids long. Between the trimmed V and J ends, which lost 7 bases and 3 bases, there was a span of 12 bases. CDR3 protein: CASTTGGYTEAFF. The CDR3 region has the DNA TGTGCCAGCACCACTGGGGGATACACTGAAGCTTTCTTT. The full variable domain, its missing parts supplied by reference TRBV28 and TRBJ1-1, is DVKVTQSSRYLVKRTGEKVFLECVQDMDHENMFWYRQDPGLGLRLIYFSYDVKMKEKGDIPEGYSVSREKKERFSLILESASTNQTSMYLCASTTGGYTEAFFGQGTRLTVV.

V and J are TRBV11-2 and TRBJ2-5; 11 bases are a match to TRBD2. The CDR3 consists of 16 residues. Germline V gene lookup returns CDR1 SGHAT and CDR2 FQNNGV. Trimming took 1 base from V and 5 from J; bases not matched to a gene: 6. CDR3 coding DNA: TGTGCCAGCAGCTTAGTAGCGGGGGGGCTTTGGGAGACCCAGTACTTC. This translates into CASSLVAGGLWETQYF.

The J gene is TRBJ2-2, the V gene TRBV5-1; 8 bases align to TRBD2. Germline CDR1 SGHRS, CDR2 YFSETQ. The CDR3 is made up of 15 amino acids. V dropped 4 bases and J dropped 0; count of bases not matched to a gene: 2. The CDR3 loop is CASSAGGPNTGELFF. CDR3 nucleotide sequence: TGCGCCAGCAGCGCGGGGGGCCCGAACACCGGGGAGCTGTTTTTT. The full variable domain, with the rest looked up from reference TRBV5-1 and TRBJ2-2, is KAGVTQTPRYLIKTRGQQVTLSCSPISGHRSVSWYQQTPGQGLQFLFEYFSETQRNKGNFPGRFSGRQFSNSRSEMNVSTLELGDSALYLCASSAGGPNTGELFFGEGSRLTVL.

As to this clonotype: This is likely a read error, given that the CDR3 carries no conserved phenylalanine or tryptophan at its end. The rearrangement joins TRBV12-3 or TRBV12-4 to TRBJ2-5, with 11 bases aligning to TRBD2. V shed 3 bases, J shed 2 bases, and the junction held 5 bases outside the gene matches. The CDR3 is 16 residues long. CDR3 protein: CASSFGLAGGQETQYL. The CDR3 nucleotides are TGTGCCAGCAGTTTCGGACTAGCGGGTGGGCAAGAGACCCAGTACTTG.

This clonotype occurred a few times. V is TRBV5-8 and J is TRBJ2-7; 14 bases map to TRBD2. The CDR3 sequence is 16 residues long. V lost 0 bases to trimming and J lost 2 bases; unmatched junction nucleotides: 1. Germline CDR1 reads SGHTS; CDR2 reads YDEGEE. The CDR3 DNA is TGTGCCAGCAGCTTGGGGGGACTAGCGGGAGCCTACGAGCAGTACTTC. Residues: CASSLGGLAGAYEQYF.

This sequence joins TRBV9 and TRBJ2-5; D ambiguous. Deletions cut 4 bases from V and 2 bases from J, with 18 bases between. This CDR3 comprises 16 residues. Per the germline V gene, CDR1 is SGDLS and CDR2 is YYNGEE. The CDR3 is CASSTSSAESQETQYF. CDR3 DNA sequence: TGTGCCAGCAGCACGAGTTCGGCCGAATCTCAAGAGACCCAGTACTTC.

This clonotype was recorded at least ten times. CDR3 DNA sequence: TGTGCCAGCAGCTTATACGGGCTCTCGAACACCGGGGAGCTGTTTTTT. Its protein product is CASSLYGLSNTGELFF. The V and J genes are TRBV7-9 and TRBJ2-2, with D uncertain. Trimming stripped 2 bases from V and 0 bases from J, with 10 bases between. In germline, CDR1 is SEHNR, CDR2 FQNEAQ (reference sequence). The CDR3 has 16 residues. Variable domain in full (rest from reference TRBV7-9 and TRBJ2-2): DTGVSQNPRHKITKRGQNVTFRCDPISEHNRLYWYRQTLGQGPEFLTYFQNEAQLEKSRLLSDRFSAERPKGSFSTLEIQRTEQGDSAMYLCASSLYGLSNTGELFFGEGSRLTVL.

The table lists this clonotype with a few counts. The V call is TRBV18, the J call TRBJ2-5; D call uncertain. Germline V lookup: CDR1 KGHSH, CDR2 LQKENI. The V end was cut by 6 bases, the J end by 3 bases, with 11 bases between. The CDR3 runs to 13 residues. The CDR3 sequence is CASSPTRKETQYF. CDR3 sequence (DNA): TGTGCCAGCTCCCCGACACGAAAAGAGACCCAGTACTTC.

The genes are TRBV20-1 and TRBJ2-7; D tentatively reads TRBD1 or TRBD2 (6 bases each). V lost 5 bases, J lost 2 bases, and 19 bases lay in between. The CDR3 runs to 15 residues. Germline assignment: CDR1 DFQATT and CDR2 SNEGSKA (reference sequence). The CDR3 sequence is CSAGEDSQPPYEQYF. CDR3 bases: TGCAGTGCTGGGGAGGACAGCCAACCACCCTACGAGCAGTACTTC.

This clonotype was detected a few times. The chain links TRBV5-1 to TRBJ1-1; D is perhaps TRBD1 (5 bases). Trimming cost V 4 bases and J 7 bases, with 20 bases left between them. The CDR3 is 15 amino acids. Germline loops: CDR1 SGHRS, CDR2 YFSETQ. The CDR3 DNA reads TGCGCCAGCAGCCCGTCTCCGAGAGGGGCGCGTGAAGCTTTCTTT. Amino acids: CASSPSPRGAREAFF.

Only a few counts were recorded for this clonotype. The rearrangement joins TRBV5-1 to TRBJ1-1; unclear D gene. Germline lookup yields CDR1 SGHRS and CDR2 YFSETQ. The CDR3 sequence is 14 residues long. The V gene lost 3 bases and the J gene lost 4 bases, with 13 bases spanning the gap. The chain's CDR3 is CASSSGQPATEAFF. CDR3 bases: TGCGCCAGCAGCTCAGGCCAACCAGCCACTGAAGCTTTCTTT. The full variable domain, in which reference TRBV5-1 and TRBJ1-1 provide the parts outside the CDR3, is KAGVTQTPRYLIKTRGQQVTLSCSPISGHRSVSWYQQTPGQGLQFLFEYFSETQRNKGNFPGRFSGRQFSNSRSEMNVSTLELGDSALYLCASSSGQPATEAFFGQGTRLTVV.

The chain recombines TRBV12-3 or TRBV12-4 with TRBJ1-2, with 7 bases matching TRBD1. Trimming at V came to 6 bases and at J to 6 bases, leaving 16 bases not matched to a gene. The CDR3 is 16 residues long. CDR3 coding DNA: TGTGCCAGCAGCCTTACCCACACCCGTCAGGGGGATGGCTACACCTTC. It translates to CASSLTHTRQGDGYTF.

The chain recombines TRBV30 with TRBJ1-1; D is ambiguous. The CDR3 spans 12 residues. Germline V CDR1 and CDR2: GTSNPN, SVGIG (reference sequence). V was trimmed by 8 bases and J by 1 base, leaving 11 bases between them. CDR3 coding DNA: TGTGCCCGGACGGGGAGGAACACTGAAGCTTTCTTT. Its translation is CARTGRNTEAFF.

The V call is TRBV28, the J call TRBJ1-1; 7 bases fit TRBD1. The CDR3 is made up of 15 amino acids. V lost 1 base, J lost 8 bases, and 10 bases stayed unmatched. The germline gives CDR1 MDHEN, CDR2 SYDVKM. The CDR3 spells CASSLFPGTATEAFF. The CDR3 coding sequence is TGTGCCAGCAGTTTATTCCCGGGGACAGCCACAGAAGCTTTCTTT.

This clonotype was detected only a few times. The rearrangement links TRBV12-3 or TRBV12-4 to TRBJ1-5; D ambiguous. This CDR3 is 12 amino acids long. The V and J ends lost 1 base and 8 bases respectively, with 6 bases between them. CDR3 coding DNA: TGTGCCAGCAGTTTAGAGGGAGAGCCCCAGCATTTT. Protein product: CASSLEGEPQHF.

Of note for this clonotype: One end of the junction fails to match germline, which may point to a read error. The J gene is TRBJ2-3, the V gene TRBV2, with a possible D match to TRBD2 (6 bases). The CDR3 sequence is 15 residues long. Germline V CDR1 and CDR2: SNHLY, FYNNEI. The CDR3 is CASSRGAGFTDTRYF. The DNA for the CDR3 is TGTGCCAGCAGTAGAGGGGCGGGGTTCACAGATACGCGGTATTTT.

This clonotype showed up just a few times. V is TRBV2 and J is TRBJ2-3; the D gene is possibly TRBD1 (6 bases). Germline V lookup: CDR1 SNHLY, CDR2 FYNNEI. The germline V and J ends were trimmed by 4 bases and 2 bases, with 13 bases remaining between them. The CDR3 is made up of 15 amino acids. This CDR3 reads CASSGLRTDTDTQYF. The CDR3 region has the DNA TGTGCCAGCAGTGGACTACGGACAGACACAGATACGCAGTATTTT.